The sequence of this TCR beta chain was determined in a study of CD8 T cells in Susac syndrome. Study results and limitations: Susac CD8+ clonal expansion peaked in TEMRA cells and active patients.

Random hexamers were used to reverse transcribe the RNA input (roughly 0.5 to 1 ug). TCRdb itself ran the immunoSEQ multiplex PCR reads through MiXCR, one entry per CDR3 protein. The data show around 2,500 distinct CDR3 sequences, over 65% seen once. Concerning this clonotype itself: Its specificity is not known.

The CDR3 contains 17 residues. Trimming pared 2 bases from V and 0 bases from J, leaving 16 bases between. Germline V CDR1 and CDR2: SGHVS, FNYEAQ. Memory subsets were defined by CD27 and CD45RA staining for TEMRA sorting. TEMRA cells were enriched by FACS, while CD8+ and CD4+ T cells were obtained through a negative isolation that was performed magnetically. The V and J genes are TRBV7-6 and TRBJ1-1; unclear D gene. Sequenced: CD8+ TEMRA cells from PBMCs. Subset defined: FACS-sorted terminally differentiated effector memory CD8+ T cells re-expressing CD45RA (CD8+ TEMRA). The source of this sequence is a human donor with Susac syndrome. The CDR3 DNA reads TGTGCCAGCAGCTTATCGCCCCGAGGACGTATGAACACTGAAGCTTTCTTT. As protein: CASSLSPRGRMNTEAFF.